This section outlines one T cell receptor (beta chain) sequence together with its context. Its antigen is unknown. The CDR3 totals 20 residues. This sample was included in a study of blood T cells in healthy people across ages. Study observations and caveats: Higher diversity, along with more naive CD4+ cells, distinguished long-lived donors from aged donors.

Combining a sample-barcoded 5' primer with a J-beta primer mix, a second PCR ran for about 6 to 11 cycles. Every cDNA was tagged by a template-switch adaptor with 12 random nucleotides. One entry per CDR3 protein results from TCRdb running MiXCR on the 5' RACE reads. The sample records about 970,000 distinct CDR3 sequences, just over 50% being singletons. This clonotype was sampled from a woman aged 55 to 70 in good health. Sequencing was done on a sample of blood. The chain uses TRBV21-1 and TRBJ2-7; the D call in the table, TRBD2, was not verified against the DNA. TRBV21-1 is reported as a pseudogene. CDR3 sequence (DNA): TGTGCCAGCAGCAAGGAGGCGCGGCTAGCGGGAGTAACAGGCTCCTACGAGCAGTACTTC. Amino acid sequence: CASSKEARLAGVTGSYEQYF.